What follows describes a single T cell receptor (beta chain). The antigen is undetermined. These data are taken from a study of T-cell reconstitution after alpha-beta-depleted transplantation in children. General study results and limits: Day-60 TCRbeta diversity that was high in some patients was derived from surviving recipient T cells and thymic progenitors. Reportedly, roughly two months post-transplant, alpha-beta T cells arose from several hundred expanded graft clones.

V lost 6 bases, J lost 6 bases, and 14 bases lay in between. Per the germline V gene, CDR1 is MNHNS and CDR2 is SASEGT. CDR3 length equals 13 residues. TCRbeta library preparation incorporated unique molecular identifiers. Using its own MiXCR run on the PCR reads, TCRdb lists one record per CDR3 protein. The table shows roughly 790,000 distinct CDR3 sequences, with approximately 15% occurring only once. The source material was PBMCs, mostly from graft donor cells, sampled 360 days after TCRalphabeta/CD19-depleted stem cell transplant. This TCR came from a male patient under 18 who had a stem cell transplant for acute lymphoblastic leukemia, so the T cells may come from the graft donor. This chain links TRBV6-1 with TRBJ1-1; no clear D gene. The CDR3 is CASRLNGVPEAFF. The CDR3 bases are TGTGCCAGCAGGCTGAACGGGGTCCCTGAAGCTTTCTTT.